These T cell receptor beta chains were read from a single sample in a study of control samples from healthy donors and cancer patients. Libraries were prepared by immunoSEQ multiplex PCR; TCRdb keeps only in-frame clonotypes and omits some of them. The sample lists more than 95,000 clones, about 93% occurring once. Sequencing was carried out using blood. All receptors come from a man aged 25 to 45 in good health. Each CDR3 is given with its conserved first and last residue. The order of the fields is clone size, V gene, D gene, J gene, CDR3 DNA, CDR3 protein. D genes are given only for firm matches. Only part of the rows carry a size: once, few, many, or a class if the clone is expanded.

clone size: NA; V gene: TRBV19; D gene: NA; J gene: TRBJ2-1; CDR3 DNA: TGTGCCAGTAGTTTGATCCCGACTAGCAATGAGCAGTTCTTC; CDR3 protein: CASSLIPTSNEQFF
clone size: NA; V gene: TRBV7-2; D gene: NA; J gene: TRBJ1-1; CDR3 DNA: TGTGCCAGCAGCTTAACACCTAACACTGAAGCTTTCTTT; CDR3 protein: CASSLTPNTEAFF
clone size: NA; V gene: TRBV5-6; D gene: NA; J gene: TRBJ1-2; CDR3 DNA: TGTGCCAGCAGCTTGGTGGCCCGGGACAACTATGGCTACACCTTC; CDR3 protein: CASSLVARDNYGYTF
clone size: NA; V gene: TRBV19; D gene: NA; J gene: TRBJ1-5; CDR3 DNA: TGTGCCAGTAGTATAATCAGGGAACCTGTAAATCAGCCCCAGCATTTT; CDR3 protein: CASSIIREPVNQPQHF
clone size: NA; V gene: TRBV19; D gene: NA; J gene: TRBJ2-3; CDR3 DNA: TGTGCCAGTAGTATAGAGAGCGGGCTGAACGCAGATACGCAGTATTTT; CDR3 protein: CASSIESGLNADTQYF
clone size: once; V gene: TRBV2; D gene: TRBD1; J gene: TRBJ2-7; CDR3 DNA: TGTGCCAGCAGTGAGAACGAGGGACAGGCTAACTACGAGCAGTACTTC; CDR3 protein: CASSENEGQANYEQYF
clone size: NA; V gene: TRBV25-1; D gene: TRBD1; J gene: TRBJ1-2; CDR3 DNA: TGTGCCAGCAGAGGACAGGGTCCCTATGGCTACACCTTC; CDR3 protein: CASRGQGPYGYTF
clone size: NA; V gene: TRBV10-3; D gene: TRBD2; J gene: TRBJ2-5; CDR3 DNA: TGTGCCATCAGGGCTAGCGGGGGAATCGGCGAGACCCAGTACTTC; CDR3 protein: CAIRASGGIGETQYF
clone size: NA; V gene: TRBV19; D gene: NA; J gene: TRBJ1-5; CDR3 DNA: TGTGCCAGTAGTATTCAAGGGATTGGGAGCAATCAGCCCCAGCATTTT; CDR3 protein: CASSIQGIGSNQPQHF
clone size: once; V gene: TRBV10-3; D gene: NA; J gene: TRBJ1-1; CDR3 DNA: TGTGCCATCAAGGGAAATCGACCTGAAGCTTTCTTT; CDR3 protein: CAIKGNRPEAFF
clone size: NA; V gene: TRBV19; D gene: NA; J gene: TRBJ2-1; CDR3 DNA: TGTGCCAGTAGTTCGCAGGGGGGCGATGAGCAGTTCTTC; CDR3 protein: CASSSQGGDEQFF
clone size: NA; V gene: TRBV24-1; D gene: NA; J gene: TRBJ2-3; CDR3 DNA: TGTGCCACCAGTGAGGAGGACTACCGGGCCCTTAGGTCAGATACGCAGTATTTT; CDR3 protein: CATSEEDYRALRSDTQYF
clone size: NA; V gene: TRBV19; D gene: NA; J gene: TRBJ2-7; CDR3 DNA: TGTGCCAGTAGTGACCCCTACGAGCAGTACTTC; CDR3 protein: CASSDPYEQYF
clone size: NA; V gene: TRBV10-1; D gene: NA; J gene: TRBJ1-1; CDR3 DNA: TGCGCCAGCAGTGAGAGGGGGGTCGGCACTGAAGCTTTCTTT; CDR3 protein: CASSERGVGTEAFF
clone size: NA; V gene: TRBV5-6; D gene: TRBD1; J gene: TRBJ1-5; CDR3 DNA: TGTGCCAGCAGCTTGGGACAGGGGTATCAGCCCCAGCATTTT; CDR3 protein: CASSLGQGYQPQHF
clone size: NA; V gene: TRBV3-1/TRBV3-2; D gene: NA; J gene: TRBJ2-7; CDR3 DNA: TGTGCCAGCAGACGGGGTGGCTTCACCTACGAGCAGTACTTC; CDR3 protein: CASRRGGFTYEQYF
clone size: NA; V gene: TRBV19; D gene: NA; J gene: TRBJ1-2; CDR3 DNA: TGTGCCAGTAGTATCGACGGACCATCCTATGGCTACACCTTC; CDR3 protein: CASSIDGPSYGYTF
clone size: NA; V gene: TRBV30; D gene: NA; J gene: TRBJ2-2; CDR3 DNA: TGTGCCTGGACTCCTAGCGCGGACACCGGGGAGCTGTTTTTT; CDR3 protein: CAWTPSADTGELFF
clone size: NA; V gene: TRBV5-1; D gene: TRBD1; J gene: TRBJ1-1; CDR3 DNA: TGCGCCAGCAGCACTACCTCCGGGACAGGGTGGACTGAAGCTTTCTTT; CDR3 protein: CASSTTSGTGWTEAFF
clone size: NA; V gene: TRBV18; D gene: NA; J gene: TRBJ1-6; CDR3 DNA: TGTGCCAGCTCACCGGACAGCCGGGGTTCACCCCTCCACTTT; CDR3 protein: CASSPDSRGSPLHF
clone size: NA; V gene: TRBV6-1; D gene: TRBD1; J gene: TRBJ1-1; CDR3 DNA: TGTGCCAGCAGTGAAGTAAGCCAGGGGGCATCTGAAGCTTTCTTT; CDR3 protein: CASSEVSQGASEAFF
clone size: NA; V gene: TRBV28; D gene: NA; J gene: TRBJ1-2; CDR3 DNA: TGTGCCAGCCAATCGCCGGATGGCTACACCTTC; CDR3 protein: CASQSPDGYTF
clone size: once; V gene: TRBV12-3/TRBV12-4; D gene: NA; J gene: TRBJ2-3; CDR3 DNA: TGTGCCAGCAGTCTGAGCTCGGATACGCAGTATTTT; CDR3 protein: CASSLSSDTQYF
clone size: NA; V gene: TRBV5-4; D gene: TRBD2; J gene: TRBJ2-2; CDR3 DNA: TGTGCCAGCAGCTCAGGACTAGCGGGGGCCTCCCAGGACGGGGAGCTGTTTTTT; CDR3 protein: CASSSGLAGASQDGELFF
clone size: NA; V gene: TRBV19; D gene: NA; J gene: TRBJ1-5; CDR3 DNA: TGTGCCAGTAGTTTTGACAGTCTCCAGCCCCAGCATTTT; CDR3 protein: CASSFDSLQPQHF
clone size: NA; V gene: TRBV7-9; D gene: NA; J gene: TRBJ1-1; CDR3 DNA: TGTGCCAGCAGCTTAAGGTCCAGGGCGGGGACTGAAGCTTTCTTT; CDR3 protein: CASSLRSRAGTEAFF